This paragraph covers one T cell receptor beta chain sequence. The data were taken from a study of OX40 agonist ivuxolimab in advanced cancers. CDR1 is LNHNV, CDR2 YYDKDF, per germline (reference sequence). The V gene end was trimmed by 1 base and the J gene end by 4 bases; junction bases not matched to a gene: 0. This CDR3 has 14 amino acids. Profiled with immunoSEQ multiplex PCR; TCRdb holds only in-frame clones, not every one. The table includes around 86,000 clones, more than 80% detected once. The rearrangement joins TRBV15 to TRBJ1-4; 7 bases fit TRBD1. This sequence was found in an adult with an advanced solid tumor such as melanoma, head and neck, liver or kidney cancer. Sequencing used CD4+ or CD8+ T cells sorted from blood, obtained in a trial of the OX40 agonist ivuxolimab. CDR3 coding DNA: TGTGCCACCAGCAGAGGACAGGGTAATGAAAAACTGTTTTTT. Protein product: CATSRGQGNEKLFF. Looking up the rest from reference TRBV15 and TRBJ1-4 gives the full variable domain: DAMVIQNPRYQVTQFGKPVTLSCSQTLNHNVMYWYQQKSSQAPKLLFHYYDKDFNNEADTPDNFQSRRPNTSFCFLDIRSPGLGDTAMYLCATSRGQGNEKLFFGSGTQLSVL.